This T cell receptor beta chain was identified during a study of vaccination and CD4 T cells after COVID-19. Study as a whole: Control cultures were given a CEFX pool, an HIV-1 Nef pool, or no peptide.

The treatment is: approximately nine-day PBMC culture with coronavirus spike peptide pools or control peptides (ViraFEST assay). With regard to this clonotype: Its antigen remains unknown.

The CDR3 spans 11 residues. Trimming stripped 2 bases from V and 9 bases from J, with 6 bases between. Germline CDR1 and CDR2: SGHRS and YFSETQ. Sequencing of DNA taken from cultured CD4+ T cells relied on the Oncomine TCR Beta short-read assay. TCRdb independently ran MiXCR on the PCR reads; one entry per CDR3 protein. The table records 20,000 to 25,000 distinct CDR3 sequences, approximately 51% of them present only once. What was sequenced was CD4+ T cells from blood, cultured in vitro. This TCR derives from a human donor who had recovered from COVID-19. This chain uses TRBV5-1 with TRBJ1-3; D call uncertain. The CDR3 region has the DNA TGCGCCAGCAGCTTTGAGGGCACCATATATTTT. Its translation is CASSFEGTIYF.